This T cell receptor beta chain was captured by sequencing in a study of neurological immune-mediated disorders. This clonotype was recorded at least ten times. At one end the junction does not follow the germline gene, possibly because of a read error. This CDR3 is 14 amino acids long. Germline CDR1 reads SGHVS; CDR2 reads FNYEAQ. TCRdb fed the 5' RACE reads into MiXCR, producing one record per CDR3 protein. The table records about 120,000 distinct CDR3 sequences, roughly 3.4% of them present only once. Specimen: PBMCs. This TCR derives from a woman in her twenties or thirties with multiple sclerosis. This rearrangement joins TRBV7-6 to TRBJ2-3, with a tentative D call TRBD1 (7 bases). The CDR3 DNA follows: TGTGCCAGCAGCATAGCCAGGGGGGCAGATACGCAGTATTTT. The encoded protein is CASSIARGADTQYF.